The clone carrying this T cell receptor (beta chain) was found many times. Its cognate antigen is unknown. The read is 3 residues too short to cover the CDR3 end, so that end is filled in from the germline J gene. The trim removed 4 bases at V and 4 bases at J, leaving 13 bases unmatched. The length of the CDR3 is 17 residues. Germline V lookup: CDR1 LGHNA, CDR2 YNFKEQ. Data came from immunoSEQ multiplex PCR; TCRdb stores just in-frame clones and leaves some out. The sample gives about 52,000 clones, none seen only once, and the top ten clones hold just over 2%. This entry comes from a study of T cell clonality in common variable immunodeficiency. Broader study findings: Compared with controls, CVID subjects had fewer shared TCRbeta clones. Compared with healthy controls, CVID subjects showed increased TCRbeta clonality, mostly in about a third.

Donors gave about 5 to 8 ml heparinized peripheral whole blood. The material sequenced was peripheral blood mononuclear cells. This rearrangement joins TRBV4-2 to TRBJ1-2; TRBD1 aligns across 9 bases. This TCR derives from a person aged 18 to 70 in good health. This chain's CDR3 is CASSLTTTGGVPYGYTF. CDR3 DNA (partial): TGTGCCAGCAGCCTGACGACCACAGGGGGCGTCCCCTATGGC.